This is a list of T cell receptor beta chains from one sample in a study of OX40 agonist ivuxolimab in advanced cancers. Clones were sequenced by immunoSEQ multiplex PCR, and TCRdb holds only the in-frame ones, with some missing. The data contain tens of thousands of clones, 60% to 85% of them singletons. Sequenced material: CD4+ or CD8+ T cells sorted from blood, taken in a trial of the OX40 agonist ivuxolimab. The receptor set was obtained from an adult with an advanced solid tumor such as melanoma, head and neck, liver or kidney cancer. CDR3s include the opening cysteine and the closing phenylalanine or tryptophan. The D gene is left open where the match is weak. Clone size is shown for a subset of rows, as once, few, many or a class of expanded clone.

>TRBV19|.|once|TRBJ1-1
CASSFLGTTAFF
TGTGCCAGTAGTTTCCTCGGGACGACAGCTTTCTTT
>TRBV5-1|TRBD1|.|TRBJ1-1
CASSLSTGAETNTEAFF
TGCGCCAGCAGCTTGTCCACAGGGGCTGAGACGAACACTGAAGCTTTCTTT
>TRBV27|TRBD2|.|TRBJ2-7
CASSFSLTSGGMSTYEQYF
TGTGCCAGCAGTTTCTCTTTGACTAGCGGGGGCATGAGCACCTACGAGCAGTACTTC
>TRBV4-3|TRBD1|.|TRBJ1-5
CASSRGTGDQPQHF
TGCGCCAGCAGCCGCGGGACAGGGGATCAGCCCCAGCATTTT
>TRBV5-4|.|.|TRBJ2-1
CASSQASAPYNEQFF
TGTGCCAGCAGCCAGGCCAGCGCACCCTACAATGAGCAGTTCTTC
>TRBV28|.|.|TRBJ2-4
CASNGLRTEPQAKNIQYF
TGTGCCAGCAACGGATTGCGGACGGAGCCTCAAGCCAAAAACATTCAGTACTTC
>TRBV19|TRBD1|.|TRBJ2-5
CASSVGQGGQETQYF
TGTGCCAGTAGTGTCGGACAGGGCGGGCAAGAGACCCAGTACTTC
>TRBV27|.|.|TRBJ2-3
CASSSWTRESTDTQYF
TGTGCCAGCAGTTCTTGGACTCGTGAGAGCACAGATACGCAGTATTTT
>TRBV5-1|.|.|TRBJ2-2
CASSLGAAANTGELFF
TGCGCCAGCAGCTTGGGCGCGGCCGCGAACACCGGGGAGCTGTTTTTT
>TRBV7-9|.|.|TRBJ2-2
CASSFRFSGELFF
TGTGCCAGCAGCTTTCGATTTAGCGGGGAGCTGTTTTTT
>TRBV27|TRBD2|.|TRBJ2-5
CASLAGGPGGTQYF
TGTGCCAGTCTAGCGGGAGGCCCCGGGGGGACCCAGTACTTC
>TRBV6-5|TRBD1|medium-sized|TRBJ2-7
CASSRQGAVSEQYF
TGTGCCAGCAGTCGACAGGGGGCGGTTTCCGAGCAGTACTTC
>TRBV7-2|.|.|TRBJ2-3
CASSLVAADTQYF
TGTGCCAGCAGCTTAGTCGCTGCAGATACGCAGTATTTT
>TRBV5-6|.|.|TRBJ2-5
CASSLAGQSWGATQYF
TGTGCCAGCAGCTTGGCTGGACAGTCCTGGGGTGCGACCCAGTACTTC
>TRBV4-3|.|.|TRBJ1-4
CASSQGGFNEKLFF
TGCGCCAGCAGCCAAGGGGGGTTCAATGAAAAACTGTTTTTT
>TRBV25-1|.|.|TRBJ2-7
CASKDRYEQYF
TGTGCCAGCAAGGACCGCTACGAGCAGTACTTC
>TRBV9|TRBD1|.|TRBJ2-1
CASSVVGTGRNEQFF
TGTGCCAGCAGCGTAGTCGGGACAGGGAGGAATGAGCAGTTCTTC
>TRBV11-3|.|.|TRBJ2-2
CASSARGTGELFF
TGTGCCTCATCGGCTAGAGGTACCGGGGAGCTGTTTTTT
>TRBV19|TRBD2|.|TRBJ2-1
CASSIRGTSGRGNEQFF
TGTGCCAGTAGTATCCGGGGGACTAGCGGGAGGGGAAATGAGCAGTTCTTC
>TRBV18|.|.|TRBJ1-1
CASSPPDGATEAFF
TGTGCCAGCTCACCGCCGGACGGAGCGACTGAAGCTTTCTTT
>TRBV6-1|.|.|TRBJ2-7
CAPPPGVSYEQYF
TGTGCCCCGCCCCCCGGGGTCTCCTACGAGCAGTACTTC
>TRBV11-2|.|.|TRBJ2-3
CASSSTGTGGRTDTQYF
TGTGCCAGCAGCTCCACCGGGACGGGCGGCCGCACAGATACGCAGTATTTT